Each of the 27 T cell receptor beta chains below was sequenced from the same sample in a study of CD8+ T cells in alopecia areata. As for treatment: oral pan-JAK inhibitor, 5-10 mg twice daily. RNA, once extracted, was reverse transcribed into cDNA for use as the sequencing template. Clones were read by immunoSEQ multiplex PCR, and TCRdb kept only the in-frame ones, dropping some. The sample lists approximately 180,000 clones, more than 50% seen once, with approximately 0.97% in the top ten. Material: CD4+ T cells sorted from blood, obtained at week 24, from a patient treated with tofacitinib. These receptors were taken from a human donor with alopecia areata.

For the CDR3, the DNA is TGCAGCGTGGGGGAGACCTCCTATGGCTACACCTTC. This sequence encodes CSVGETSYGYTF. The rearrangement uses TRBV29-1 and TRBJ1-2; a possible D gene is TRBD1 (5 bases). CDR1 SQVTM and CDR2 ANQGSEA come from the germline V gene. The CDR3 is made up of 12 amino acids. V lost 6 bases to trimming and J lost 4 bases, with 12 bases between them.

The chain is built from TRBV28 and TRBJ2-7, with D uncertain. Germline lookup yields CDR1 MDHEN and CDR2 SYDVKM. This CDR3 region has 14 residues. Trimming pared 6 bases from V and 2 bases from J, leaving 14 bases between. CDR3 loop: CASSSGLATYEQYF. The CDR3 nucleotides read TGTGCCAGCAGCTCCGGATTGGCAACCTACGAGCAGTACTTC. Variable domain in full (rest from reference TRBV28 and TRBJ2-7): DVKVTQSSRYLVKRTGEKVFLECVQDMDHENMFWYRQDPGLGLRLIYFSYDVKMKEKGDIPEGYSVSREKKERFSLILESASTNQTSMYLCASSSGLATYEQYFGPGTRLTVT.

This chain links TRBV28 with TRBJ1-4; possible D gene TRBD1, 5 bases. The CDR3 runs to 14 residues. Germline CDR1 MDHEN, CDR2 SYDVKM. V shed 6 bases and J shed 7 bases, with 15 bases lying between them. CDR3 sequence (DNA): TGTGCCAGCAGCCTACTGAGGGGACGTGAAAAACTGTTTTTT. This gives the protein CASSLLRGREKLFF.

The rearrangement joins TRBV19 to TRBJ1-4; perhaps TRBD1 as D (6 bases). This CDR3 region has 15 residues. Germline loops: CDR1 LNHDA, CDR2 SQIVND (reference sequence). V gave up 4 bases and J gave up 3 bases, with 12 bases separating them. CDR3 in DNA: TGTGCCAGTAGTACTATGACAGGAGCTAATGAAAAACTGTTTTTT. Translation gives CASSTMTGANEKLFF.

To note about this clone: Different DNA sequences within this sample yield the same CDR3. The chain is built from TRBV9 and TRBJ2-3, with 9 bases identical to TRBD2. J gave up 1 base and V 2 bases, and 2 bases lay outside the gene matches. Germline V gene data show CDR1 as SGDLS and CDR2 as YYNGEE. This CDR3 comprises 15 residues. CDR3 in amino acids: CASSVSGGRTDTQYF. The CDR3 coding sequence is TGTGCCAGCAGCGTTAGCGGGGGCCGCACAGATACGCAGTATTTT.

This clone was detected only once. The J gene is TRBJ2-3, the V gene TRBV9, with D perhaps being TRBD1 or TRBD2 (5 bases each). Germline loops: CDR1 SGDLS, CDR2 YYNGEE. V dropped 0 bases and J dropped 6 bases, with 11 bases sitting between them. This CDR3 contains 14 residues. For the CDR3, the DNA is TGTGCCAGCAGCGTAGATAGTTGGGACGATACGCAGTATTTT. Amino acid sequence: CASSVDSWDDTQYF.

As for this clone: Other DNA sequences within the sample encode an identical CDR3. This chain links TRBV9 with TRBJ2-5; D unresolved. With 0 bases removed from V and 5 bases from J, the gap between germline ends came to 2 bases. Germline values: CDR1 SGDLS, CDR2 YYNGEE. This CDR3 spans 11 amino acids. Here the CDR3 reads CASSVDETQYF. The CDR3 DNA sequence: TGTGCCAGCAGCGTAGATGAGACCCAGTACTTC. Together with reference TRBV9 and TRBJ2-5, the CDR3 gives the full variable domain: DSGVTQTPKHLITATGQRVTLRCSPRSGDLSVYWYQQSLDQGLQFLIQYYNGEERAKGNILERFSAQQFPDLHSELNLSSLELGDSALYFCASSVDETQYFGPGTRLLVL.

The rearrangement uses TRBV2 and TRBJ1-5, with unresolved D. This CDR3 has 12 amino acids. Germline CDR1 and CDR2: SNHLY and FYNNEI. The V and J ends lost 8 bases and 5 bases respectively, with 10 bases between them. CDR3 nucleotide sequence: TGTGCCAGCCGTGGGGAGGATCAGCCCCAGCATTTT. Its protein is CASRGEDQPQHF. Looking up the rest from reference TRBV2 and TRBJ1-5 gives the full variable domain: EPEVTQTPSHQVTQMGQEVILRCVPISNHLYFYWYRQILGQKVEFLVSFYNNEISEKSEIFDDQFSVERPDGSNFTLKIRSTKLEDSAMYFCASRGEDQPQHFGDGTRLSIL.

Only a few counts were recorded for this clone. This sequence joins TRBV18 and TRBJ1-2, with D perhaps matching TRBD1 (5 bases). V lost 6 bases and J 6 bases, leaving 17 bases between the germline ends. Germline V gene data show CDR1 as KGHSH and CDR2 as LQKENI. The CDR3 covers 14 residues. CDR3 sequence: CASSAGYRWDGYTF. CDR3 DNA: TGTGCCAGCTCCGCAGGGTATCGGTGGGATGGCTACACCTTC.

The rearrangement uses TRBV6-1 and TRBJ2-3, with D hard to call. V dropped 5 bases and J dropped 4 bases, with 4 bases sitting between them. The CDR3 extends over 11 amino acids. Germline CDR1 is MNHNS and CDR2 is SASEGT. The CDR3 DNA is TGTGCCAGCAGTAGATCAGATACGCAGTATTTT. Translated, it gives CASSRSDTQYF.

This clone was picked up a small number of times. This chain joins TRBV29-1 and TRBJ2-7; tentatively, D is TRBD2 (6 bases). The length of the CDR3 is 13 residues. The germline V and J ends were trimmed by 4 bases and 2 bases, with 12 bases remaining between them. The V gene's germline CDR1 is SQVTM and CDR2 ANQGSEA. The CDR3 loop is CSVAGEVAYEQYF. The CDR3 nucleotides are TGCAGCGTTGCGGGGGAAGTGGCCTACGAGCAGTACTTC.

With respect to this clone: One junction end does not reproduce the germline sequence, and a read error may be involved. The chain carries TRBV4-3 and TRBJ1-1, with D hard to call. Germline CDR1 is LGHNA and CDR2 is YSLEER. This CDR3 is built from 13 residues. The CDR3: CASSQDRNPEAFF. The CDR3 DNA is TGCGCCAGCAGCCAAGATCGGAACCCTGAAGCTTTCTTT.

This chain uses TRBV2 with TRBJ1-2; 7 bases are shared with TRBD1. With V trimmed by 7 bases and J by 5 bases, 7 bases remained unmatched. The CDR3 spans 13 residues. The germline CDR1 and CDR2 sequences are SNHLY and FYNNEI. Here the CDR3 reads CASKRQGPYGYTF. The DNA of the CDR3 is TGTGCCAGCAAGCGACAGGGACCTTATGGCTACACCTTC.

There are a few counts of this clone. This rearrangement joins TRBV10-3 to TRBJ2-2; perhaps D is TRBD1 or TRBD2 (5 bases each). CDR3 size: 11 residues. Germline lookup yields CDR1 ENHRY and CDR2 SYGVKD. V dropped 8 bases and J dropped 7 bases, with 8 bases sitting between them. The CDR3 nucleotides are TGTGCCATCGGTGGGGGCGGGGAGCTGTTTTTT. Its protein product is CAIGGGGELFF.

CDR3 sequence: CASSLDRGGNEQFF. In DNA, the CDR3 is TGTGCCAGCTCACTCGACAGGGGGGGCAATGAGCAGTTCTTC. The rearrangement uses TRBV18 and TRBJ2-1, with 9 bases lining up with TRBD1. V shed 4 bases, J shed 6 bases, and the junction held 4 bases outside the gene matches. This CDR3 contains 14 residues. CDR1 and CDR2 (germline): KGHSH, LQKENI. The full variable domain, with the rest looked up from reference TRBV18 and TRBJ2-1, is NAGVMQNPRHLVRRRGQEARLRCSPMKGHSHVYWYRQLPEEGLKFMVYLQKENIIDESGMPKERFSAEFPKEGPSILRIQQVVRGDSAAYFCASSLDRGGNEQFFGPGTRLTVL.

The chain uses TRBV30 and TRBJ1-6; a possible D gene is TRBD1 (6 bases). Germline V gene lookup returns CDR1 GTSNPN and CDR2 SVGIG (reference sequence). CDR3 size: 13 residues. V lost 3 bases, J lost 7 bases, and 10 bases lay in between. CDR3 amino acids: CAWRDRVNSPLHF. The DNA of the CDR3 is TGTGCCTGGAGGGACAGAGTAAATTCACCCCTCCACTTT.

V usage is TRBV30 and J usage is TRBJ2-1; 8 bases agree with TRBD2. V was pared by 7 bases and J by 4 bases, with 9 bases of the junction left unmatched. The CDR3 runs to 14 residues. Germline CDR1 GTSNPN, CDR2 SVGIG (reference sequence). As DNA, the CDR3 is TGTGCCTCCGGGGTAGCGGGGAGTTACAATGAGCAGTTCTTC. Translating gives CASGVAGSYNEQFF.

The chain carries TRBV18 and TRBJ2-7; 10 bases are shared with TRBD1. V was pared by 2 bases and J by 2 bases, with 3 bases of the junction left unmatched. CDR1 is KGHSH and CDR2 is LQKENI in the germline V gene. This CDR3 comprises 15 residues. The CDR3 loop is CASSPGTGATYEQYF. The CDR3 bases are TGTGCCAGCTCACCAGGGACAGGGGCAACCTACGAGCAGTACTTC.

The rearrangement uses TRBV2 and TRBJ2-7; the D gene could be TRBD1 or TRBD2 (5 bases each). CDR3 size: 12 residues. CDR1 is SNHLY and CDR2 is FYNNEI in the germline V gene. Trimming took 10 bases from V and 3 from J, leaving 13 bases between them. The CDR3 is CATSRDGYEQYF. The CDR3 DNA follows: TGTGCCACGTCCCGGGACGGCTACGAGCAGTACTTC.

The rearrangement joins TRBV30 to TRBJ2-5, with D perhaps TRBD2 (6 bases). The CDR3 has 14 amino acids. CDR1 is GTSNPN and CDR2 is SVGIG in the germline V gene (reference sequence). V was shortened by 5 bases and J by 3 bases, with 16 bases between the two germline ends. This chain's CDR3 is CAWQEGRREETQYF. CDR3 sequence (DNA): TGTGCCTGGCAGGAGGGACGGAGAGAAGAGACCCAGTACTTC.

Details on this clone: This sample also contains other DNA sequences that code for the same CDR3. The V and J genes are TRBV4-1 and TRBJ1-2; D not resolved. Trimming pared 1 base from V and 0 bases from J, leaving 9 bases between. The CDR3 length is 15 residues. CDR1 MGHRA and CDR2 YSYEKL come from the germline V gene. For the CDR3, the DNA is TGCGCCAGCAGCCAAGGGGGTGGATCTAACTATGGCTACACCTTC. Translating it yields CASSQGGGSNYGYTF.

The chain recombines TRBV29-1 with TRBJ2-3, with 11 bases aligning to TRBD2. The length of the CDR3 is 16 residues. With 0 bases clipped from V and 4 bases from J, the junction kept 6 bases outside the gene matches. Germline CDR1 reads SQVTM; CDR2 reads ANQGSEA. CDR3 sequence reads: CSVEDRLAGSADTQYF. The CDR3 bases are TGCAGCGTTGAAGATCGACTAGCGGGGAGTGCAGATACGCAGTATTTT.

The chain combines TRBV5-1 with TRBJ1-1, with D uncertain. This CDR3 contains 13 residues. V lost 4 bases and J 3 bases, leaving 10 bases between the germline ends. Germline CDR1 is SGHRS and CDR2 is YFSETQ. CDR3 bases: TGCGCCAGCAGCAACGACGGATACACTGAAGCTTTCTTT. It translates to CASSNDGYTEAFF.

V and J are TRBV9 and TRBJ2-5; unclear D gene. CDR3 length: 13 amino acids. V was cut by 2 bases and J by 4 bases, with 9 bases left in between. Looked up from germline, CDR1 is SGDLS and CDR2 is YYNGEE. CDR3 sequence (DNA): TGTGCCAGCAGCGTCGGATACCGAGAGACCCAGTACTTC. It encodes CASSVGYRETQYF.

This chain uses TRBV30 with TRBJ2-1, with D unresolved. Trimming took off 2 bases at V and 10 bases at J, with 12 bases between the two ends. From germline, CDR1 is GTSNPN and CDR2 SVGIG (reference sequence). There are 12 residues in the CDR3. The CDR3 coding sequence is TGTGCCTGGAGTTTATACATCGGCGAGCAGTTCTTC. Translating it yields CAWSLYIGEQFF. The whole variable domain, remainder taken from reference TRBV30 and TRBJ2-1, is SQTIHQWPATLVQPVGSPLSLECTVEGTSNPNLYWYRQAAGRGLQLLFYSVGIGQISSEVPQNLSASRPQDRQFILSSKKLLLSDSGFYLCAWSLYIGEQFFGPGTRLTVL.

DNA for the CDR3: TGTGCCAGCAGTGAATCGATCTCCACAGATACGCAGTATTTT. Protein product: CASSESISTDTQYF. This chain uses TRBV6-1 with TRBJ2-3; D remains unclear. Germline CDR1 and CDR2: MNHNS and SASEGT. There are 14 residues in the CDR3. The V end was cut by 2 bases, the J end by 2 bases, with 8 bases between.

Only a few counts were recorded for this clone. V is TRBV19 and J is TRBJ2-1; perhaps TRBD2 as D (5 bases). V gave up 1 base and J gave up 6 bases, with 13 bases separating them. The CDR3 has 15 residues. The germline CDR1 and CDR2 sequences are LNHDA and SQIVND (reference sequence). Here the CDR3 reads CASSIVGGSGNEQFF. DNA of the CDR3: TGTGCCAGTAGTATAGTTGGAGGTTCCGGCAATGAGCAGTTCTTC.